This T cell receptor beta chain was captured in a study of radiotherapy plus CTLA-4 blockade in lung cancer. Method: immunoSEQ multiplex PCR; TCRdb's copy keeps in-frame clones and lacks some. In the table there are around 80,000 clones, less than 85% of which are singletons. The J segment lost 4 bases and the V segment lost 8 bases, leaving 4 bases of the junction unmatched. In germline, CDR1 is SNHLY, CDR2 FYNNEI. The CDR3 loop spans 15 amino acids. Source: peripheral blood, taken from a patient treated with radiotherapy plus ipilimumab. The receptor was derived from a human donor with non-small cell lung cancer whose response to radiotherapy plus ipilimumab could not be evaluated. V is TRBV2 and J is TRBJ2-3; 15 bases match TRBD2. The CDR3: CASGTSGRQADTQYF. The CDR3 region has the DNA TGTGCCAGCGGGACTAGCGGGAGGCAGGCAGATACGCAGTATTTT.